This T cell receptor (beta chain) was sequenced for a study of graft-versus-host responses after intestinal transplantation. Regarding this clone: Its target is not known.

Sequenced by immunoSEQ multiplex PCR; TCRdb stores in-frame clones only, minus some. The table lists roughly 80,000 clones, more than 75% of them singletons, with about 8% in the top ten. This receptor was taken from a human donor who was the organ donor for an intestinal transplant. The sample consisted of unstimulated CD8+ T cells sorted from spleen or lymph node cells, taken before transplant.

CDR3 sequence reads: CASLLTSGAYNEQFF. The CDR3 coding sequence is TGTGCCAGCCTATTGACTAGCGGTGCCTACAATGAGCAGTTCTTC. The gene calls are TRBV6-5 and TRBJ2-1; 9 positions match TRBD2. From germline, CDR1 is MNHEY and CDR2 SVGAGI. J gave up 2 bases and V 8 bases, and 7 bases lay outside the gene matches. The CDR3 spans 15 residues.